These T cell receptor beta chains were read from a single sample in a study of shared clonotypes between healthy human individuals. Sequenced by immunoSEQ multiplex PCR; TCRdb stores in-frame clones only, minus some. Of some 2.3 million clones listed, approximately 95% were seen once; the top ten hold 0.39%. The sequenced sample consisted of naive CD4+ T cells from PBMCs. The receptors shown here come from a man between 18 and 35 years old in good health. Some clones in this sample may be carry-over from other donors' samples. Both conserved end residues are part of each CDR3. A D gene is named only where the DNA matches it firmly. Some rows mark clone size as missing; the rest say once, few, many or name a class of expanded clone.

V gene	D gene	clone size	J gene	CDR3 DNA	CDR3 protein
TRBV28	NA	NA	TRBJ1-2	TGTGCCAGCAGTTTGCGCGCGGGGGGACACTATGGCTACACCTTC	CASSLRAGGHYGYTF
TRBV5-1	NA	NA	TRBJ2-3	TGCGCCAGCAGCTTGTTCCCCACCGGGGTCGAAGATACGCAGTATTTT	CASSLFPTGVEDTQYF
TRBV7-9	NA	NA	TRBJ1-2	TGTGCCAGCAGCTTAGCTGGGACGGACTATGGCTACACCTTC	CASSLAGTDYGYTF
TRBV6-1	NA	NA	TRBJ2-2	TGTGCCAGCAGTGCCTTGAGTACCGGGGAGCTGTTTTTT	CASSALSTGELFF
TRBV25-1	NA	few	TRBJ1-2	TGTGCCAGCAGGCCGGACGGGACAATCTATGGCTACACCTTC	CASRPDGTIYGYTF
TRBV5-4	TRBD1	once	TRBJ2-5	TGTGCCAGCAGACGCCAGGGGGCACAAGAGACCCAGTACTTC	CASRRQGAQETQYF
TRBV9	NA	NA	TRBJ1-3	TGTGCCAGCAGCTCCCGGCCGGCTGGAAACACCATATATTTT	CASSSRPAGNTIYF
TRBV19	NA	NA	TRBJ1-4	TGTGCCAGTAGTATAGAGGGGGGAACGGTAGCCGAAAAACTGTTTTTT	CASSIEGGTVAEKLFF
TRBV6-5	NA	NA	TRBJ1-1	TGTGCCAGCAGACTTATGGGACAGAACACTGAAGCTTTCTTT	CASRLMGQNTEAFF
TRBV6-1	TRBD1	NA	TRBJ2-1	TGTGCCAGCAGTGAGAGGGGGCGCATGCGGCAGTTCTTC	CASSERGRMRQFF
TRBV9	TRBD2	NA	TRBJ2-2	TGTGCCAGCAGCGTATCCCTAGCGGGAACCACCGGGGAGCTGTTTTTT	CASSVSLAGTTGELFF
TRBV9	NA	NA	TRBJ2-1	TGTGCCAGCAGCGTAGACCCCCAGACCTCCTACAATGAGCAGTTCTTC	CASSVDPQTSYNEQFF
TRBV7-8	TRBD2	NA	TRBJ2-5	TGTGCCAGCAGCTTAGAGCCTAGCGGGAGAGAGACCCAGTACTTC	CASSLEPSGRETQYF
TRBV5-1	TRBD2	NA	TRBJ2-7	TGCGCCAGCACCCGGGGAGGGCATGAGGACGAGCAGTACTTC	CASTRGGHEDEQYF
TRBV5-4	NA	NA	TRBJ2-5	TGTGCCAGCAGCTTTCGTTTGGGGGTTCAAGAGACCCAGTACTTC	CASSFRLGVQETQYF
TRBV9	NA	NA	TRBJ2-1	TGTGCCAGCAGCGTAGAGGCTAGGGACAATGAGCAGTTCTTC	CASSVEARDNEQFF
TRBV11-3	NA	NA	TRBJ2-7	TGTGCCAGCAGCTTGGCTACAAGCGAGCAGTACTTC	CASSLATSEQYF
TRBV7-8	TRBD2	NA	TRBJ2-5	TGTGCCAGCAGCTCTTTAGCGGGAGCTCAAGAGACCCAGTACTTC	CASSSLAGAQETQYF
TRBV5-1	TRBD2	NA	TRBJ2-5	TGCGCCAGCAACGCCCTAGCGGGGGCACCCCAAGAGACCCAGTACTTC	CASNALAGAPQETQYF
TRBV4-1	NA	NA	TRBJ2-5	TGCGCCAGCAGCCACCTGGAAAGGGTAGAGACCCAGTACTTC	CASSHLERVETQYF